This T cell receptor (beta chain) was sequenced in a study of OX40 agonist ivuxolimab in advanced cancers. The study, taken as a whole, reports: On average, a greater number of expanded clones characterised CD8+ T cells relative to CD4+.

Germline loops: CDR1 SGHVS, CDR2 FNYEAQ. V was pared by 1 base and J by 0 bases, with 22 bases between. The CDR3 runs to 20 residues. Worth noting for this clone: Its antigen is currently unknown.

Measured with immunoSEQ multiplex PCR; TCRdb has only the in-frame clones, and not every one. The table includes over 75,000 clones, around 87% detected once. This material consisted of CD4+ or CD8+ T cells sorted from blood, taken in a trial of the OX40 agonist ivuxolimab. This clonotype was sampled from an adult with an advanced solid tumor such as melanoma, head and neck, liver or kidney cancer. The rearrangement links TRBV7-6 to TRBJ1-3; D is possibly TRBD1 (5 bases). CDR3 in amino acids: CASSLDGRAVAGNSGNTIYF. CDR3 DNA: TGTGCCAGCAGCTTAGACGGGCGAGCGGTGGCAGGGAACTCTGGAAACACCATATATTTT.